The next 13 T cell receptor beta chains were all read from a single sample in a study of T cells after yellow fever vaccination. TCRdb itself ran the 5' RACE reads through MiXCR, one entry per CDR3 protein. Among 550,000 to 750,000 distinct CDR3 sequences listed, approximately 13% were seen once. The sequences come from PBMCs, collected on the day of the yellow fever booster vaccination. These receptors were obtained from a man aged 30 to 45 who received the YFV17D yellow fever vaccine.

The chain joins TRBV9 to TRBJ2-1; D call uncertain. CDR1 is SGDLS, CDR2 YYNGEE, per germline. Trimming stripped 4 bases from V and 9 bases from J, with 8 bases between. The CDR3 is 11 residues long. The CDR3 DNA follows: TGTGCCAGCAGCAATGGCGGTGAGCAGTTCTTC. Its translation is CASSNGGEQFF.

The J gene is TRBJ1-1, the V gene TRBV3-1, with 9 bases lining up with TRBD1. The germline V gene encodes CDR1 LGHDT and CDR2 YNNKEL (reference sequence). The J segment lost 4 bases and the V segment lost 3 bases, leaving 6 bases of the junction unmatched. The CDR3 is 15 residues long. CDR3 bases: TGTGCCAGCAGCCATTTATTGACAGGGGGCACTGAAGCTTTCTTT. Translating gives CASSHLLTGGTEAFF.

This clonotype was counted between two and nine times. The DNA for the CDR3 is TGTGCCAGCAGCACACAGTCACGGCGGACGGTTTACAATGAGCAGTTCTTC. Translation gives CASSTQSRRTVYNEQFF. V is TRBV7-2 and J is TRBJ2-1; no reliable D call. Per the germline V gene, CDR1 is SGHTA and CDR2 is FQGNSA. V was pared by 5 bases and J by 4 bases, with 21 bases between. The CDR3 runs to 17 residues.

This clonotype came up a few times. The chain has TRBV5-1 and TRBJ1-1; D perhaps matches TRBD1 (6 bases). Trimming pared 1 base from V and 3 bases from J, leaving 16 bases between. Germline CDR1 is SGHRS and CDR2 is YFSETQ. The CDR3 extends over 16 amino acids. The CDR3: CASSLIGGGVDTEAFF. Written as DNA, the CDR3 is TGCGCCAGCAGCTTGATAGGGGGTGGCGTCGACACTGAAGCTTTCTTT.

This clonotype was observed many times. CDR3 region: CASSLDTGGPYEQYF. For the CDR3, the DNA is TGTGCCAGCAGCTTAGATACGGGAGGGCCCTACGAGCAGTACTTC. The rearrangement uses TRBV7-9 and TRBJ2-7; 8 bases match TRBD2. CDR1 is SEHNR, CDR2 FQNEAQ, per germline (reference sequence). The CDR3 spans 15 residues. The V segment lost 1 base and the J segment 2 bases; nucleotides outside the gene matches: 4.

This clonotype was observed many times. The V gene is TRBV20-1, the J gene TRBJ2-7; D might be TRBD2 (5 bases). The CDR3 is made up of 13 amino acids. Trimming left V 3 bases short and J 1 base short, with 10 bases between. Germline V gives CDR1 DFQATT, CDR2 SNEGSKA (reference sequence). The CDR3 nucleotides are TGCAGTGCTAGTTTCGGGAAATCCTACGAGCAGTACTTC. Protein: CSASFGKSYEQYF.

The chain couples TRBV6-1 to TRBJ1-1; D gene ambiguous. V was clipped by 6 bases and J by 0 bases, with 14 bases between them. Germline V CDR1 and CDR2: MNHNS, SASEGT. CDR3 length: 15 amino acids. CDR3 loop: CASRRAIIMNTEAFF. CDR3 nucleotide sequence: TGTGCCAGCAGGCGGGCAATAATCATGAACACTGAAGCTTTCTTT.

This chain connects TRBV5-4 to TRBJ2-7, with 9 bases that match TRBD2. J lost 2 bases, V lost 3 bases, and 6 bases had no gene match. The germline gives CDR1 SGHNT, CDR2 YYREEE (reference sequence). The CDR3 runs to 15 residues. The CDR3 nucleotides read TGTGCCAGCAGCTCCGCCGGGACTAGCACCTACGAGCAGTACTTC. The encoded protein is CASSSAGTSTYEQYF.

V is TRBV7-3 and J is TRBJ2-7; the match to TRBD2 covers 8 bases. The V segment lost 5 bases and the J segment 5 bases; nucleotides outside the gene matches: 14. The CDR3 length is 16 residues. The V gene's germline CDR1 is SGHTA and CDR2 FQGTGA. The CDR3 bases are TGTGCCAGCAGCCCCGGGGGACAAGGGACTAGGAACGAGCAGTACTTC. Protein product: CASSPGGQGTRNEQYF.

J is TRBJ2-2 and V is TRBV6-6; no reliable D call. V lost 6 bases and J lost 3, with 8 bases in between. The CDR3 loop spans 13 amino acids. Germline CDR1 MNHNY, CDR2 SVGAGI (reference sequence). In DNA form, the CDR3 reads TGTGCCAGCAGAATAGAGTACACCGGGGAGCTGTTTTTT. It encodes CASRIEYTGELFF.

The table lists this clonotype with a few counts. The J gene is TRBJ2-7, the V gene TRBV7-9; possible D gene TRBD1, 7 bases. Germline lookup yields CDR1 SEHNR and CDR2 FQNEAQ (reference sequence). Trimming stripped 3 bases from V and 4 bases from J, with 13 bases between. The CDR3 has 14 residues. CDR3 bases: TGTGCCAGCAGCTTTCGACAGGGACTTTACGAGCAGTACTTC. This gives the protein CASSFRQGLYEQYF.

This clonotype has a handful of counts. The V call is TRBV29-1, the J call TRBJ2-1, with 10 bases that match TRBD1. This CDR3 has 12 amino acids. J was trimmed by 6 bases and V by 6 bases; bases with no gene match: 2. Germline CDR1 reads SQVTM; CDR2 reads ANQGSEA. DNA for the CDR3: TGCAGCGTCCGGACAGGGGGCAATGAGCAGTTCTTC. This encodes CSVRTGGNEQFF.

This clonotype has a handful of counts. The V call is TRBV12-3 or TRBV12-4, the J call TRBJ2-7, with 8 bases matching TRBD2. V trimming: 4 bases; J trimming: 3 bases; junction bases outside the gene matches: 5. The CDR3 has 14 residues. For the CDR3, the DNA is TGTGCCAGCAGTTCCCCGGGACTAGACTACGAGCAGTACTTC. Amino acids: CASSSPGLDYEQYF.